Following are 14 T cell receptor beta chains from one sample sequenced in a study of OX40 agonist ivuxolimab in advanced cancers. Libraries were made using the immunoSEQ multiplex PCR assay. The table comes from immuneACCESS by way of TCRdb, which keeps in-frame sequences with V and J called. Part of the clones is missing from these tables; in studies checked, under half for an unresolved V gene and the rest for unknown reasons. This sample has around 80,000 clones in its table, and 90% to 95% of those were observed once. Jointly, the top ten make up roughly 20% of the sample. The sequencing used CD4+ or CD8+ T cells sorted from blood, collected in a trial of the OX40 agonist ivuxolimab. The receptors were gathered from an adult with an advanced solid tumor such as melanoma, head and neck, liver or kidney cancer.

The J gene is TRBJ2-1, the V gene TRBV27; TRBD1 agrees at 11 bases. The CDR3 is made up of 14 amino acids. The J segment lost 10 bases and the V segment lost 5 bases, leaving 7 bases of the junction unmatched. Germline values: CDR1 MNHEY, CDR2 SMNVEV (reference sequence). The CDR3 DNA reads TGTGCCAGCAGTCCCGGGACAGGGGGGCGGGAGCAGTTCTTC. Its protein product is CASSPGTGGREQFF.

The chain uses TRBV7-9 and TRBJ2-1; the match to TRBD2 covers 7 bases. CDR3 size: 16 residues. The J segment lost 4 bases and the V segment lost 5 bases, leaving 11 bases of the junction unmatched. Germline CDR1 SEHNR, CDR2 FQNEAQ (reference sequence). The CDR3 coding sequence is TGTGCCAGCAGCCCCCTGGCGGGAGACTCGTACAATGAGCAGTTCTTC. Amino acids: CASSPLAGDSYNEQFF.

CDR3 sequence reads: CASSLSGTEAFF. The CDR3 region has the DNA TGCGCCAGCAGCTTATCCGGGACTGAAGCTTTCTTT. This chain connects TRBV5-1 to TRBJ1-1, with D hard to call. From germline, CDR1 is SGHRS and CDR2 YFSETQ. V dropped 2 bases and J dropped 5 bases, with 7 bases sitting between them. There are 12 residues in the CDR3.

The chain employs TRBV11-2 and TRBJ1-5; D is ambiguous. Germline V gene sequence: CDR1 SGHAT, CDR2 FQNNGV. The ends were cut back, 1 base at V and 7 bases at J, with 5 bases in the middle. The CDR3 totals 12 residues. The CDR3 sequence is CASSLVGQPQHF. The CDR3 DNA follows: TGTGCCAGCAGCTTAGTAGGGCAGCCCCAGCATTTT.

The CDR3, as DNA: TGCGCCAGCAGCCAAGGCGGGATAACATATGAGCAGTTCTTC. Its protein product is CASSQGGITYEQFF. This chain links TRBV4-3 with TRBJ2-1; a possible D gene is TRBD2 (6 bases). Trimming left V 1 base short and J 8 bases short, with 12 bases between. This CDR3 spans 14 amino acids. Germline-derived CDR1 and CDR2 are LGHNA and YSLEER.

This chain links TRBV28 with TRBJ2-7, with D possibly being TRBD1 (5 bases). V lost 6 bases and J 6 bases, leaving 12 bases between the germline ends. The CDR3 consists of 12 residues. Germline CDR1 MDHEN, CDR2 SYDVKM. CDR3 sequence: CASRSQGAEQYF. Written as DNA, the CDR3 is TGTGCCAGCAGATCCCAGGGTGCCGAGCAGTACTTC.

V gene TRBV11-1 combines with J gene TRBJ1-1, with D perhaps TRBD1 (5 bases). The CDR3 covers 13 residues. CDR1 and CDR2 (germline): SGHAT, FQDESV (reference sequence). V was clipped by 3 bases and J by 6 bases, with 11 bases between them. The CDR3 coding sequence is TGTGCCAGCAGCTTTCAGGGAGGGCCTGAAGCTTTCTTT. It translates to CASSFQGGPEAFF.

The V and J genes are TRBV7-9 and TRBJ1-1, with D maybe TRBD1 (6 bases). Germline V gives CDR1 SEHNR, CDR2 FQNEAQ (reference sequence). The germline V and J ends were trimmed by 3 bases and 2 bases, with 10 bases remaining between them. The CDR3 is 14 residues long. The chain's CDR3 is CASSFGRGNTEAFF. The CDR3 nucleotides are TGTGCCAGCAGCTTCGGCAGGGGTAACACTGAAGCTTTCTTT.

This rearrangement joins TRBV4-1 to TRBJ1-2, with 12 bases identical to TRBD1. With V trimmed by 0 bases and J by 7 bases, 9 bases remained unmatched. The germline V gene has CDR1 MGHRA and CDR2 YSYEKL. CDR3 length equals 17 residues. CDR3 amino acids: CASSQDTGTGGASGYTF. In DNA form, the CDR3 reads TGCGCCAGCAGCCAAGATACAGGGACAGGGGGCGCGTCTGGCTACACCTTC.

In its sample, this clone ranks as medium-sized. The genes are TRBV2 and TRBJ1-5, with a weak D call TRBD1 (6 bases). Germline V lookup: CDR1 SNHLY, CDR2 FYNNEI. The CDR3 consists of 14 residues. V was pared by 4 bases and J by 4 bases, with 11 bases between. The CDR3 nucleotides are TGTGCCAGCAGTGTACAGGGCTGGAATCAGCCCCAGCATTTT. Encoded protein: CASSVQGWNQPQHF.

The V and J genes are TRBV27 and TRBJ2-5; D not resolved. The CDR3 covers 15 residues. Germline V gives CDR1 MNHEY, CDR2 SMNVEV (reference sequence). Trimming removed 5 bases from V and 2 bases from J, with 15 bases in between. The CDR3 DNA reads TGTGCCAGCAGTCCCTCCCCCGGACGTCAAGAGACCCAGTACTTC. It codes for CASSPSPGRQETQYF.

The gene calls are TRBV4-3 and TRBJ1-2, with 7 bases aligning to TRBD1. The CDR3 runs to 17 residues. Looked up from germline, CDR1 is LGHNA and CDR2 is YSLEER. V lost 0 bases, J lost 3 bases, and 10 bases stayed unmatched. DNA of the CDR3: TGCGCCAGCAGCCAAGATCGGGGACAGCCAGCTTACTATGGCTACACCTTC. Protein: CASSQDRGQPAYYGYTF.

The chain combines TRBV7-9 with TRBJ2-2; no reliable D call. Germline CDR1 reads SEHNR; CDR2 reads FQNEAQ (reference sequence). Trimming left V 0 bases short and J 2 bases short, with 7 bases between. This CDR3 has 15 residues. The CDR3 nucleotides are TGTGCCAGCAGCTTAGCGGCAGACAACACCGGGGAGCTGTTTTTT. Translating gives CASSLAADNTGELFF.

The rearrangement joins TRBV7-9 to TRBJ2-7; D possibly corresponds to TRBD2 (6 bases). Germline-derived CDR1 and CDR2 are SEHNR and FQNEAQ (reference sequence). V lost 4 bases and J 3 bases, leaving 16 bases between the germline ends. There are 15 residues in the CDR3. The CDR3 loop reads CASSWGEARFYEQYF. CDR3 DNA: TGTGCCAGCAGCTGGGGGGAGGCCCGCTTCTACGAGCAGTACTTC.